A single sample gave rise to the 27 T cell receptor beta chains below, sequenced in a study of beta chain features in type 1 diabetes. Isolated RNA was reverse transcribed in full, so expressed TCRB transcripts were sequenced. Using immunoSEQ multiplex PCR, the repertoire was profiled, and TCRdb retains in-frame clones only, with some absent. The table lists about 350,000 clones, about 20% of them singletons. Sequences were obtained from naive CD4+ T cells from blood. The receptors were sampled from a woman aged 18-29 years in good health.

This clone was observed a handful of times. This sequence joins TRBV7-9 and TRBJ1-4; 9 bases are a match to TRBD1. Germline V CDR1 and CDR2: SEHNR, FQNEAQ (reference sequence). The CDR3 runs to 16 residues. With 3 bases clipped from V and 4 bases from J, the junction kept 6 bases outside the gene matches. For the CDR3, the DNA is TGTGCCAGCAGCTTTACAGGGGGCGTTCGTAATGAAAAACTGTTTTTT. It specifies CASSFTGGVRNEKLFF.

The sample holds a few counts of this clone. This chain links TRBV29-1 with TRBJ1-4; no clear D. CDR3 length: 12 amino acids. V dropped 3 bases and J dropped 17 bases, with 19 bases sitting between them. The germline V gene has CDR1 SQVTM and CDR2 ANQGSEA. The DNA for the CDR3 is TGCAGCGTTGAGTTGTCTTTAGGTGGGAGTTTTTTT. This codes for CSVELSLGGSFF.

The V gene is TRBV28, the J gene TRBJ2-1; 13 nucleotides line up with TRBD2. Germline trimming cut 5 bases from V and 8 bases from J; bases unmatched to any gene: 9. The germline gives CDR1 MDHEN, CDR2 SYDVKM. CDR3 size: 16 residues. CDR3 in amino acids: CASSGTSGRAAHEQFF. DNA of the CDR3: TGTGCCAGCAGTGGTACTAGCGGGAGGGCCGCCCATGAGCAGTTCTTC.

The V call is TRBV5-1, the J call TRBJ2-7; perhaps TRBD1 as D (5 bases). The V end lost 0 bases, the J end lost 7 bases, and 11 bases lay between the germline ends. Germline values: CDR1 SGHRS, CDR2 YFSETQ. The CDR3 is made up of 13 amino acids. The CDR3 DNA follows: TGCGCCAGCAGCTTGGTTATGGGGCGGGAGCAGTACTTC. Translating it yields CASSLVMGREQYF.

This clone was detected only a few times. The chain carries TRBV23-1 and TRBJ1-5; D not certain. TRBV23-1 is reported as an ORF; its role is uncertain. There are 14 residues in the CDR3. Trimming shortened V by 2 bases and J by 7 bases, and 12 bases separated the two germline ends. The DNA of the CDR3 is TGCGCCAGCAGTCAACCCTATTCAAACCAGCCCCAGCATTTT. This sequence encodes CASSQPYSNQPQHF.

The chain employs TRBV27 and TRBJ2-4, with D possibly TRBD2 on 6 matching bases. V lost 6 bases and J lost 9, with 15 bases in between. In germline, CDR1 is MNHEY, CDR2 SMNVEV (reference sequence). The CDR3 consists of 13 residues. The CDR3: CASSGSLGGIQYF. CDR3 in DNA: TGTGCCAGCAGCGGGAGCCTGGGGGGCATTCAGTACTTC.

This clone has more than one count but fewer than ten. V is TRBV30 and J is TRBJ2-7; weak D call: TRBD1 (5 bases). The CDR3 is made up of 13 amino acids. The germline V and J ends were trimmed by 2 bases and 6 bases, with 14 bases remaining between them. Germline assignment: CDR1 GTSNPN and CDR2 SVGIG (reference sequence). CDR3 loop: CAWSTRQLGEQYF. In DNA form, the CDR3 reads TGTGCCTGGAGTACCAGACAGCTTGGCGAGCAGTACTTC.

V gene TRBV30 combines with J gene TRBJ2-3, with 7 bases lining up with TRBD1. The CDR3 spans 15 residues. Per germline, CDR1 GTSNPN and CDR2 SVGIG (reference sequence). The V gene end was trimmed by 2 bases and the J gene end by 5 bases; junction bases not matched to a gene: 10. CDR3 coding DNA: TGTGCCTGGAGTCCTAGGCAGGGGGTAGGAGATACGCAGTATTTT. Protein sequence: CAWSPRQGVGDTQYF.

The chain has TRBV18 and TRBJ2-1; 16 nucleotides match TRBD2. The CDR3 extends over 15 amino acids. J was trimmed by 7 bases and V by 5 bases; bases with no gene match: 2. CDR1 KGHSH and CDR2 LQKENI come from the germline V gene. The CDR3 reads CASSSGLAGGNEQFF. In DNA, the CDR3 is TGTGCCAGCTCATCGGGACTAGCGGGAGGGAATGAGCAGTTCTTC.

The gene calls are TRBV30 and TRBJ1-2, with 7 bases that match TRBD1. With V trimmed by 4 bases and J by 7 bases, 12 bases remained unmatched. The CDR3 covers 14 residues. CDR1 is GTSNPN and CDR2 is SVGIG in the germline V gene (reference sequence). The CDR3 DNA reads as TGTGCCTGGAACCCTGGGGACAGTACCCTTGGCTACACCTTC. It specifies CAWNPGDSTLGYTF.

The V gene is TRBV7-9, the J gene TRBJ2-1, with 9 bases lining up with TRBD2. Trimming removed 2 bases from V and 2 bases from J; junction bases left unmatched: 4. Per germline, CDR1 SEHNR and CDR2 FQNEAQ (reference sequence). The CDR3 spans 16 residues. CDR3 in DNA: TGTGCCAGCAGCTTAAGGCCTAGCGGGGCCTACAATGAGCAGTTCTTC. Its translation is CASSLRPSGAYNEQFF.

This sequence joins TRBV14 and TRBJ1-2; D remains ambiguous. CDR1 and CDR2 (germline): SGHDN, FVKESK. The CDR3 covers 14 residues. Trimming stripped 3 bases from V and 8 bases from J, with 16 bases between. DNA for the CDR3: TGTGCCAGCAGCCATGCACGCGTCTCGGGAGGCTACACCTTC. Translating gives CASSHARVSGGYTF.

The chain couples TRBV7-8 to TRBJ2-3; D unresolved. In germline, CDR1 is SGHVS, CDR2 FQNEAQ. The CDR3 covers 15 residues. V lost 4 bases, J lost 0 bases, and 11 bases lay in between. The CDR3 region is CASSYDWVSTDTQYF. CDR3 nucleotide sequence: TGTGCCAGCAGCTACGACTGGGTTAGCACAGATACGCAGTATTTT.

The chain couples TRBV19 to TRBJ2-1; 10 nucleotides align to TRBD1. The J segment lost 8 bases and the V segment lost 6 bases, leaving 13 bases of the junction unmatched. Germline CDR1 and CDR2: LNHDA and SQIVND (reference sequence). CDR3 size: 16 residues. The CDR3 reads CASSPDGTGEMYEQFF. The CDR3 coding sequence is TGTGCCAGTAGCCCAGACGGGACAGGGGAAATGTATGAGCAGTTCTTC.

The chain links TRBV5-1 to TRBJ1-1, with TRBD1 matching over 7 bases. V was pared by 3 bases and J by 5 bases, with 4 bases of the junction left unmatched. CDR1 and CDR2 from the germline V gene are SGHRS and YFSETQ. There are 13 residues in the CDR3. The CDR3 reads CASSSLTGTEAFF. The DNA for the CDR3 is TGCGCCAGCAGCTCCCTGACAGGGACTGAAGCTTTCTTT.

The chain couples TRBV6-6 to TRBJ2-6; D remains ambiguous. This CDR3 spans 13 amino acids. With 7 bases removed from V and 5 bases from J, the gap between germline ends came to 9 bases. Per the germline V gene, CDR1 is MNHNY and CDR2 is SVGAGI (reference sequence). In DNA, the CDR3 is TGTGCCAGCACCCCTGGGCGGGCCAACGTCCTGACTTTC. This sequence encodes CASTPGRANVLTF.

The chain has TRBV19 and TRBJ2-1; 12 nucleotides line up with TRBD2. V trimming: 8 bases; J trimming: 5 bases; junction bases outside the gene matches: 4. CDR3 length: 14 amino acids. Germline values: CDR1 LNHDA, CDR2 SQIVND (reference sequence). The CDR3 loop is CASLGLAGHNEQFF. DNA of the CDR3: TGTGCCAGTCTAGGACTAGCGGGGCACAATGAGCAGTTCTTC.

This clone was seen more than once but under ten times. The same CDR3 also results from other DNA sequences found in this sample. V and J are TRBV29-1 and TRBJ2-7; 10 nucleotides agree with TRBD1. From germline, CDR1 is SQVTM and CDR2 ANQGSEA. V shed 7 bases and J 1 base; nucleotides not matched to a gene: 4. The CDR3 sequence is 13 residues long. In DNA form, the CDR3 reads TGCAGCGCCATGGGACAGGGGTCCTACGAGCAGTACTTC. It is translated as CSAMGQGSYEQYF.

The rearrangement joins TRBV30 to TRBJ2-1; 15 bases agree with TRBD2. The trim removed 1 base at V and 11 bases at J, leaving 6 bases unmatched. The CDR3 length is 15 residues. From germline, CDR1 is GTSNPN and CDR2 SVGIG (reference sequence). The CDR3 nucleotides read TGTGCCTGGAGTGCACGGACTAGCGGGGGGGAGAAGCAGTTCTTC. Translating gives CAWSARTSGGEKQFF.

The chain recombines TRBV5-8 with TRBJ2-7; possibly TRBD2 for D (6 bases). Looked up from germline, CDR1 is SGHTS and CDR2 is YDEGEE. The CDR3 length is 11 residues. The ends were cut back, 4 bases at V and 10 bases at J, with 12 bases in the middle. CDR3: CASSGGRGQYF. The DNA of the CDR3 is TGTGCCAGCAGCGGGGGGAGAGGACAGTACTTC. The variable domain in full, completed from reference TRBV5-8 and TRBJ2-7, reads EAGVTQSPTHLIKTRGQQATLRCSPISGHTSVYWYQQALGLGLQFLLWYDEGEERNRGNFPPRFSGRQFPNYSSELNVNALELEDSALYLCASSGGRGQYFGPGTRLTVT.

The chain recombines TRBV23-1 with TRBJ2-7; 9 bases map to TRBD1. TRBV23-1 is labeled an ORF, and its function is uncertain. V trimming: 6 bases; J trimming: 4 bases; junction bases outside the gene matches: 22. The CDR3 sequence is 19 residues long. Here the CDR3 reads CASSAQQGAARAIGYEQYF. DNA for the CDR3: TGCGCCAGCAGCGCGCAACAGGGGGCCGCTAGGGCAATAGGGTACGAGCAGTACTTC.

On this clone: The sample carries other DNA sequences with the same CDR3. The chain couples TRBV15 to TRBJ1-2; D not resolved. The CDR3 consists of 13 residues. Looked up from germline, CDR1 is LNHNV and CDR2 is YYDKDF (reference sequence). The V end was cut by 2 bases, the J end by 2 bases, with 6 bases between. The CDR3 spells CATSRRGNYGYTF. The CDR3 DNA follows: TGTGCCACCAGCAGAAGAGGAAACTATGGCTACACCTTC.

This clone was seen a few times. The chain carries TRBV29-1 and TRBJ2-5; D possibly corresponds to TRBD2 (5 bases). Germline V lookup: CDR1 SQVTM, CDR2 ANQGSEA. The length of the CDR3 is 15 residues. V lost 4 bases and J lost 7, with 22 bases in between. CDR3 amino acids: CSVGFRQARGRTQYF. The CDR3 nucleotides are TGCAGCGTTGGGTTCCGGCAGGCCCGGGGTCGGACCCAGTACTTC.

This rearrangement joins TRBV30 to TRBJ1-2, with unresolved D. The CDR3 is 13 residues long. The germline gives CDR1 GTSNPN, CDR2 SVGIG (reference sequence). V lost 4 bases to trimming and J lost 5 bases, with 14 bases between them. The CDR3 region has the DNA TGTGCCTGGATGCGGGCGGGCGGGTATGGCTACACCTTC. As protein: CAWMRAGGYGYTF.

In DNA, the CDR3 is TGTGCCAGCAGACGTACGGAGTACGCAACAGATACGCAGTATTTT. This gives the protein CASRRTEYATDTQYF. This sequence joins TRBV6-5 and TRBJ2-3; D remains ambiguous. The CDR3 covers 15 residues. Trimming cost V 6 bases and J 3 bases, with 16 bases left between them. The germline CDR1 and CDR2 sequences are MNHEY and SVGAGI.

This clone was picked up a small number of times. This chain links TRBV9 with TRBJ2-5; TRBD1 might be the D (6 bases). The CDR3 consists of 13 residues. Germline-derived CDR1 and CDR2 are SGDLS and YYNGEE. With 0 bases removed from V and 3 bases from J, the gap between germline ends came to 6 bases. CDR3 sequence: CASSVEGEETQYF. The CDR3 DNA reads as TGTGCCAGCAGCGTAGAGGGGGAAGAGACCCAGTACTTC.

This chain joins TRBV10-3 and TRBJ2-2, with D possibly TRBD1 on 6 matching bases. CDR1 and CDR2 from the germline V gene are ENHRY and SYGVKD. The CDR3 length is 14 residues. Trimming removed 6 bases at V and 4 bases at J, with 12 bases between. The CDR3 coding sequence is TGTGCCATCAGCCGGGACACCTCCACCGGGGAGCTGTTTTTT. This sequence encodes CAISRDTSTGELFF.